Shown below are 29 T cell receptor beta chains from a single sample sequenced in a study of blood T cell repertoires in COVID-19 (dated by TCRdb to 2018 to 2021). The library relied on the immunoSEQ multiplex PCR assay. TCRdb holds this immuneACCESS table with in-frame rearrangements only. Some clones are missing; in checked studies, unresolved V genes explain under half, and the rest has no known cause. The sample table records 55,000 to 80,000 clones; over 70% of these occur just once. The ten largest account for 5% to 6.5% of the sample. The sequencing input was peripheral blood. These receptors all come from a man aged 45-60 years with active COVID-19.

This clone appeared once. The V and J genes are TRBV7-2 and TRBJ2-7; the match to TRBD1 covers 9 bases. The germline CDR1 and CDR2 sequences are SGHTA and FQGNSA. There are 14 residues in the CDR3. The ends lost 5 bases at V and 5 bases at J; junction bases unmatched: 7. CDR3 region: CASSPRQGGNEQYF. CDR3 in DNA: TGTGCCAGCAGCCCCCGACAGGGGGGGAACGAGCAGTACTTC.

V usage is TRBV4-1 and J usage is TRBJ1-5; D gene uncertain. Germline CDR1 reads MGHRA; CDR2 reads YSYEKL. Trimming took off 0 bases at V and 2 bases at J, with 14 bases between the two ends. The CDR3 is 17 residues long. The CDR3 region has the DNA TGCGCCAGCAGCCAAGACGGTGAGGTGACGGGCAATCAGCCCCAGCATTTT. Translation: CASSQDGEVTGNQPQHF.

The chain links TRBV6-2 or TRBV6-3 to TRBJ2-3; weak D call: TRBD2 (6 bases). CDR1 and CDR2 from the germline V gene are MNHEY and SVGEGT. The CDR3 is 15 residues long. V shed 2 bases and J shed 5 bases, with 14 bases lying between them. This CDR3 reads CASSYRPDGGDTQYF. The CDR3 coding sequence is TGTGCCAGCAGTTACAGGCCGGACGGGGGAGATACGCAGTATTTT.

This chain connects TRBV28 to TRBJ1-2, with D possibly matching TRBD1 (5 bases). Germline loops: CDR1 MDHEN, CDR2 SYDVKM. Trimming pared 6 bases from V and 3 bases from J, leaving 14 bases between. The CDR3 sequence is 14 residues long. The CDR3 loop is CASSPRSGDYGYTF. CDR3 nucleotides: TGTGCCAGCAGCCCTCGCTCGGGGGACTATGGCTACACCTTC.

J is TRBJ1-1 and V is TRBV9; no clear D. The CDR3 runs 14 residues. Trimming stripped 3 bases from V and 8 bases from J, with 17 bases between. CDR1 and CDR2 (germline): SGDLS, YYNGEE. The DNA for the CDR3 is TGTGCCAGCAGCGCGATCCCCGGGGATTCCGAAGCTTTCTTT. This codes for CASSAIPGDSEAFF.

This chain connects TRBV7-9 to TRBJ2-3; no clear D. The CDR3 loop spans 13 amino acids. Germline loops: CDR1 SEHNR, CDR2 FQNEAQ (reference sequence). V gave up 5 bases and J gave up 4 bases, with 10 bases separating them. As DNA, the CDR3 is TGTGCCAGCAGCGTATCTGGAGCAGATACGCAGTATTTT. Translation gives CASSVSGADTQYF.

The rearrangement joins TRBV9 to TRBJ2-5; D remains ambiguous. The germline CDR1 and CDR2 sequences are SGDLS and YYNGEE. V lost 10 bases, J lost 11 bases, and 27 bases lay in between. This CDR3 comprises 14 residues. The CDR3 nucleotides are TGTGCCCCCCCTCAAACTCCTCACCGCCCCGGGCAGTACTTC. Residues: CAPPQTPHRPGQYF. Complete variable domain (other parts from reference TRBV9 and TRBJ2-5): DSGVTQTPKHLITATGQRVTLRCSPRSGDLSVYWYQQSLDQGLQFLIQYYNGEERAKGNILERFSAQQFPDLHSELNLSSLELGDSALYFCAPPQTPHRPGQYFGPGTRLLVL.

This clone showed up just once. The rearrangement joins TRBV5-6 to TRBJ2-5; D remains ambiguous. This CDR3 has 16 amino acids. V lost 4 bases to trimming and J lost 2 bases, with 18 bases between them. Looked up from germline, CDR1 is SGHDT and CDR2 is YYEEEE. CDR3: CASSRTPKIRQETQYF. In DNA, the CDR3 is TGTGCCAGCAGCCGTACCCCTAAAATTAGACAAGAGACCCAGTACTTC.

This clone has a single count. The V and J genes are TRBV6-1 and TRBJ2-6, with D unclear. The CDR3 has 12 amino acids. Trimming pared 2 bases from V and 8 bases from J, leaving 4 bases between. The germline V gene has CDR1 MNHNS and CDR2 SASEGT. The CDR3 bases are TGTGCCAGCAGTGAAACTACCAACGTCCTGACTTTC. The encoded protein is CASSETTNVLTF.

V is TRBV6-5 and J is TRBJ2-1; D is ambiguous. Germline V gives CDR1 MNHEY, CDR2 SVGAGI. The CDR3 runs 13 residues. With 7 bases removed from V and 8 bases from J, the gap between germline ends came to 15 bases. CDR3 bases: TGTGCCAGCACTTCCGAGTTTACCCATGAGCAGTTCTTC. Residues: CASTSEFTHEQFF.

This clone came up once. The chain joins TRBV6-1 to TRBJ2-1; D call uncertain. Germline V CDR1 and CDR2: MNHNS, SASEGT. CDR3 length equals 12 residues. Between the trimmed V and J ends, which lost 3 bases and 4 bases, there was a span of 4 bases. CDR3 nucleotides: TGTGCCAGCAGTGACGGGTACAATGAGCAGTTCTTC. Its protein is CASSDGYNEQFF.

CDR3 loop: CASSLEGRGYGYTF. The CDR3 coding sequence is TGTGCCAGCAGCTTGGAGGGGAGGGGCTATGGCTACACCTTC. V gene TRBV5-5 combines with J gene TRBJ1-2; maybe TRBD1 (5 bases). Germline loops: CDR1 SGHKS, CDR2 YYEKEE (reference sequence). The CDR3 is made up of 14 amino acids. The V end was cut by 0 bases, the J end by 4 bases, with 10 bases between.

The chain employs TRBV15 and TRBJ1-5; TRBD1 might be the D (5 bases). CDR3 length equals 13 residues. Germline-derived CDR1 and CDR2 are LNHNV and YYDKDF (reference sequence). The V end lost 3 bases, the J end lost 3 bases, and 6 bases lay between the germline ends. For the CDR3, the DNA is TGTGCCACCAGCAGGACAGACAATCAGCCCCAGCATTTT. It translates to CATSRTDNQPQHF.

The chain uses TRBV19 and TRBJ2-5; tentative D call: TRBD1 (5 bases). Trimming removed 5 bases from V and 9 bases from J, with 13 bases in between. CDR1 and CDR2 from the germline V gene are LNHDA and SQIVND (reference sequence). This CDR3 region has 12 residues. The CDR3: CASSATDLAQYF. The CDR3 DNA sequence: TGTGCCAGTAGTGCGACAGATTTGGCCCAGTACTTC. Variable domain in full (rest from reference TRBV19 and TRBJ2-5): DGGITQSPKYLFRKEGQNVTLSCEQNLNHDAMYWYRQDPGQGLRLIYYSQIVNDFQKGDIAEGYSVSREKKESFPLTVTSAQKNPTAFYLCASSATDLAQYFGPGTRLLVL.

The V call is TRBV18, the J call TRBJ2-2; no clear D gene. The germline V gene encodes CDR1 KGHSH and CDR2 LQKENI. CDR3 size: 13 residues. Trimming stripped 5 bases from V and 0 bases from J, with 4 bases between. The CDR3 here is CASSETNTGELFF. The CDR3 nucleotides read TGTGCCAGCTCAGAGACGAACACCGGGGAGCTGTTTTTT.

This clone was picked up a small number of times. V usage is TRBV19 and J usage is TRBJ1-1; weak D call: TRBD1 (6 bases). V was shortened by 10 bases and J by 0 bases, with 12 bases between the two germline ends. The CDR3 totals 13 residues. The germline V gene encodes CDR1 LNHDA and CDR2 SQIVND (reference sequence). The CDR3 DNA follows: TGTGCCACCGGACAGACAGTGAACACTGAAGCTTTCTTT. This translates into CATGQTVNTEAFF.

J is TRBJ1-6 and V is TRBV29-1, with 8 bases matching TRBD1. Germline V gene data show CDR1 as SQVTM and CDR2 as ANQGSEA. Losses at the gene ends were 7 bases for V and 5 bases for J; bases not matched to a gene: 4. This CDR3 has 13 residues. DNA for the CDR3: TGCAGCGCAAGGACAGGGCATAATTCACCCCTCCACTTT. It encodes CSARTGHNSPLHF.

The rearrangement links TRBV5-1 to TRBJ2-1; 8 nucleotides match TRBD2. The CDR3 is 17 amino acids. With 5 bases clipped from V and 5 bases from J, the junction kept 15 bases outside the gene matches. Germline-derived CDR1 and CDR2 are SGHRS and YFSETQ. CDR3 nucleotides: TGCGCCAGCAGTCAATTATCCGGGACTAGGTTCCACAATGAGCAGTTCTTC. Translating gives CASSQLSGTRFHNEQFF.

This sequence joins TRBV3-1 (or the pseudogene TRBV3-2) and TRBJ2-1; tentative D call: TRBD1 (6 bases). The CDR3 is 17 amino acids. Germline V CDR1 and CDR2: LGHDT, YNNKEL (reference sequence). Trimming took off 1 base at V and 2 bases at J, with 15 bases between the two ends. The CDR3 is CASSQGTGFGPYNEQFF. The CDR3 DNA follows: TGTGCCAGCAGCCAAGGTACAGGGTTCGGTCCCTACAATGAGCAGTTCTTC.

The rearrangement joins TRBV24-1 to TRBJ1-2; 10 nucleotides align to TRBD1. CDR3 length: 15 residues. The V gene's germline CDR1 is KGHDR and CDR2 SFDVKD. Trimming cost V 6 bases and J 8 bases; bases outside gene matches: 11. The CDR3 DNA reads as TGTGCCACCAGTTTCAGGCCCGACAGGGGGCTCGGCTACACCTTC. Translating gives CATSFRPDRGLGYTF.

The CDR3, as DNA: TGTGCCAGCAGCGTTGGCTTCGGGACCGGGGAGCTGTTTTTT. This encodes CASSVGFGTGELFF. This chain uses TRBV9 with TRBJ2-2; D not resolved. The V end lost 2 bases, the J end lost 5 bases, and 10 bases lay between the germline ends. The CDR3 consists of 14 residues. Germline V CDR1 and CDR2: SGDLS, YYNGEE.

V usage is TRBV11-3 and J usage is TRBJ1-3; maybe TRBD1 (5 bases). Trimming pared 4 bases from V and 0 bases from J, leaving 13 bases between. The CDR3 is 16 residues long. Germline assignment: CDR1 SGHNT and CDR2 YENEEA. DNA of the CDR3: TGTGCCAGCAGCTCCCGCCGGGGGGTCTCTGGAAACACCATATATTTT. This gives the protein CASSSRRGVSGNTIYF.

This sequence joins TRBV6-5 and TRBJ1-2; D remains ambiguous. Germline assignment: CDR1 MNHEY and CDR2 SVGAGI. This CDR3 is built from 15 residues. V lost 6 bases and J 4 bases, leaving 18 bases between the germline ends. The CDR3 DNA reads as TGTGCCAGCAGCCGCAGCCGTCGGGAGACCTATGGCTACACCTTC. Protein sequence: CASSRSRRETYGYTF.

V usage is TRBV5-6 and J usage is TRBJ2-5, with TRBD1 as a possible D gene (6 bases). Germline V lookup: CDR1 SGHDT, CDR2 YYEEEE. The CDR3 loop spans 14 amino acids. V lost 4 bases and J 2 bases, leaving 12 bases between the germline ends. The CDR3 bases are TGTGCCAGCAGCCAAGGGGGTTTTCAAGAGACCCAGTACTTC. Its translation: CASSQGGFQETQYF.

This clone was counted a single time. J is TRBJ2-3 and V is TRBV11-2, with TRBD1 as a possible D gene (5 bases). The germline V gene has CDR1 SGHAT and CDR2 FQNNGV. V lost 2 bases and J lost 10, with 10 bases in between. There are 12 residues in the CDR3. The CDR3 loop reads CASSLLGLAQYF. CDR3 DNA: TGTGCCAGCAGCTTATTGGGGCTAGCGCAGTATTTT.

Only one count was recorded for this clone. The chain uses TRBV18 and TRBJ2-5, with D possibly matching TRBD2 (5 bases). The germline V gene encodes CDR1 KGHSH and CDR2 LQKENI. With 1 base removed from V and 5 bases from J, the gap between germline ends came to 8 bases. The CDR3 runs to 13 residues. CDR3 protein: CASSPLGVETQYF. CDR3 nucleotides: TGTGCCAGCTCACCACTCGGGGTTGAGACCCAGTACTTC.

The J gene is TRBJ1-2, the V gene TRBV6-5, with D possibly matching TRBD1 (6 bases). Germline-derived CDR1 and CDR2 are MNHEY and SVGAGI. Trimming cost V 0 bases and J 5 bases, with 13 bases left between them. The CDR3 is 15 amino acids. CDR3: CASSYSNEDRYGYTF. The DNA for the CDR3 is TGTGCCAGCAGTTACTCGAATGAGGACAGATATGGCTACACCTTC.

This sequence joins TRBV2 and TRBJ2-7; TRBD2 aligns across 8 bases. Germline-derived CDR1 and CDR2 are SNHLY and FYNNEI. CDR3 length equals 13 residues. After removal of 6 bases from V and 4 bases from J, the junction contained 5 bases not matched to a gene. The CDR3 region has the DNA TGTGCCAGCAGGGCGGGAGGATCGTACGAGCAGTACTTC. It is translated as CASRAGGSYEQYF.

The CDR3 DNA reads as TGTGCCAGCAGTTTATTCGGGACAGGGGGGGGCGACTATGGCTACACCTTC. Protein sequence: CASSLFGTGGGDYGYTF. The rearrangement links TRBV27 to TRBJ1-2; 11 positions agree with TRBD1. Germline trimming cut 1 base from V and 3 bases from J; bases unmatched to any gene: 7. Germline V gene data show CDR1 as MNHEY and CDR2 as SMNVEV (reference sequence). The CDR3 is 17 residues long.